These T cell receptor beta chains were read from a single sample in a study of spatial heterogeneity in lung cancer. TCRdb reprocessed the 5' RACE reads with MiXCR, giving one entry per CDR3 protein. The table records 14,000 to 15,000 distinct CDR3 sequences, about a tenth of them present only once. Material: PBMCs, obtained at surgery. The receptor source for this set is a female donor with early-stage non-small cell lung cancer. Both conserved end residues are part of each CDR3. D genes are given only for firm matches. Rows give clone size only sometimes, using once, few, many, or a class for an expanded clone.

V gene	clone size	J gene	D gene	CDR3 DNA	CDR3 protein
TRBV2	few	TRBJ2-7	TRBD2	TGTGCCAGCAGTGAAGGGACTAGACACTACGAGCAGTACTTC	CASSEGTRHYEQYF
TRBV30	-	TRBJ1-2	-	TGTGCCTCCCATACCAGGGCTGGCTATGGCTACACCTTC	CASHTRAGYGYTF
TRBV12-3/TRBV12-4	few	TRBJ1-6	-	TGTGCCAGCAGTCAAGCCAGGGATAATTCACCCCTCCACTTT	CASSQARDNSPLHF
TRBV12-3/TRBV12-4	few	TRBJ1-5	-	TGTGCCAGCAGTGCAGGATCAAGCAATCAGCCCCAGCATTTT	CASSAGSSNQPQHF
TRBV11-2	many	TRBJ2-5	-	TGTGCCAGCAGCCCTAGGGGAGAGACCCAGTACTTC	CASSPRGETQYF
TRBV7-6	few	TRBJ2-6	-	TGTGCCAGCAGCTCTCGCATTTCGTCTGGGGCCAACGTCCTGACTTTC	CASSSRISSGANVLTF
TRBV29-1	many	TRBJ2-6	TRBD1	TGCAGCGCCACAGGGGACTCTGGGGCCAACGTCCTGACTTTC	CSATGDSGANVLTF
TRBV24-1	few	TRBJ2-2	TRBD1	TGTGCCACCAGTGACGAGGGACAGGATACCGGGGAGCTGTTTTTT	CATSDEGQDTGELFF
TRBV9	many	TRBJ2-7	TRBD1	TGTGCCAGCAGCGTGGAGACCCGGGACAGCTTAATCTACGAGCAGTACTTC	CASSVETRDSLIYEQYF
TRBV5-5	many	TRBJ2-2	-	TGTGCCAGCAGCTTGGCCCCGGCGGTGCACACCGGGGAGCTGTTTTTT	CASSLAPAVHTGELFF
TRBV3-1	many	TRBJ1-6	TRBD1	TGTGCCAGCAGCCTCGTGACAGGGTATTCACCCCTCCACTTT	CASSLVTGYSPLHF
TRBV7-6	many	TRBJ2-1	-	TGTGCCAGCAGCTTAGATCGGGGGGCAATTAATGAGCAGTTCTTC	CASSLDRGAINEQFF